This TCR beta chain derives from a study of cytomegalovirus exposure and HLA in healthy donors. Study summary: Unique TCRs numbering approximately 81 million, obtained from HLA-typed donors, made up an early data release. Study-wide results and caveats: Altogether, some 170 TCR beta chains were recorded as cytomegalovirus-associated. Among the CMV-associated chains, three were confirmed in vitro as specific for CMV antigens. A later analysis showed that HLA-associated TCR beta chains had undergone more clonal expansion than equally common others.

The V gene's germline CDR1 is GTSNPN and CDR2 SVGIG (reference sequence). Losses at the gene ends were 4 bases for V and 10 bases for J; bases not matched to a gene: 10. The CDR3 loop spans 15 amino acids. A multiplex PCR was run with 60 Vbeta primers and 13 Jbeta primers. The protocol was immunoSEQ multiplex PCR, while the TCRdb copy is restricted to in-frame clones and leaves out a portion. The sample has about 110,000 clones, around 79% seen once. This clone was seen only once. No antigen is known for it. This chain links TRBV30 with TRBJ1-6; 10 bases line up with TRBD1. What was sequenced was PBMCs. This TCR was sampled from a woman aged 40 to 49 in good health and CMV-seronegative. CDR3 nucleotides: TGTGCCTGGAAGGAGGTGGTGACAGGGGGCTCACCCCTCCACTTT. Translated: CAWKEVVTGGSPLHF.